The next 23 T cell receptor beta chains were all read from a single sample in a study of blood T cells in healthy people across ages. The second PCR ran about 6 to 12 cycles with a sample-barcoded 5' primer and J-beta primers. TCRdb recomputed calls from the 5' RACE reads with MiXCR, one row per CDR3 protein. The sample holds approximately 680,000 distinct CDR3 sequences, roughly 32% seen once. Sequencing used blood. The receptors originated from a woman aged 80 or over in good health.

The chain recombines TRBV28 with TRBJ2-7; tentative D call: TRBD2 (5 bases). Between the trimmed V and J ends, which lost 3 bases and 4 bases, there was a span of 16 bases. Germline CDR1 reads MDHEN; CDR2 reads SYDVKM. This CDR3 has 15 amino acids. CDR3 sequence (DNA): TGTGCCAGCAGTTTGCACGTAGGACGGGAATACGAGCAGTACTTC. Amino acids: CASSLHVGREYEQYF. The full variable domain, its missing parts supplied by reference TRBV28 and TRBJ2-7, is DVKVTQSSRYLVKRTGEKVFLECVQDMDHENMFWYRQDPGLGLRLIYFSYDVKMKEKGDIPEGYSVSREKKERFSLILESASTNQTSMYLCASSLHVGREYEQYFGPGTRLTVT.

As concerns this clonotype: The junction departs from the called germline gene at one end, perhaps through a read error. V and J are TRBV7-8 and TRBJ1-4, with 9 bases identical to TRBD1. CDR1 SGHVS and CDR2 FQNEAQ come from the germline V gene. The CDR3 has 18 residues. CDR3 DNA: TGTGCCAGCAGCTTAGCGCGAAGGACAGGGGCAACTAATGAAAAACGGTTTTTT. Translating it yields CASSLARRTGATNEKRFF. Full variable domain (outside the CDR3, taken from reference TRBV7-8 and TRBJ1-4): GAGVSQSPRYKVAKRGQDVALRCDPISGHVSLFWYQQALGQGPEFLTYFQNEAQLDKSGLPSDRFFAERPEGSVSTLKIQRTQQEDSAVYLCASSLARRTGATNEKRFFGSGTQLSVL.

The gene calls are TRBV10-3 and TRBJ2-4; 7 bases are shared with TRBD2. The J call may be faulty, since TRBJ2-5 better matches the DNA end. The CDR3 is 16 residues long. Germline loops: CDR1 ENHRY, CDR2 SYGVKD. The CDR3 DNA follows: TGTGCCATCAGTGAAGGCGGCGGGAGCCACCAAGAGACCCAGTACTTC. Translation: CAISEGGGSHQETQYF.

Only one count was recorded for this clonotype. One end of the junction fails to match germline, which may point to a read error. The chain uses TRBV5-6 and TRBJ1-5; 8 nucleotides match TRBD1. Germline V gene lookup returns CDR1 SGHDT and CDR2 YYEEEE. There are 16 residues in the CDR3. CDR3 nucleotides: TGTGCCAACAGCCTCACAGGACAGGGAGACAATCAGCCCCAGCATTTT. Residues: CANSLTGQGDNQPQHF. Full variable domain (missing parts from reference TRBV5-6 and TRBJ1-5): DAGVTQSPTHLIKTRGQQVTLRCSPKSGHDTVSWYQQALGQGPQFIFQYYEEEERQRGNFPDRFSGHQFPNYSSELNVNALLLGDSALYLCANSLTGQGDNQPQHFGDGTRLSIL.

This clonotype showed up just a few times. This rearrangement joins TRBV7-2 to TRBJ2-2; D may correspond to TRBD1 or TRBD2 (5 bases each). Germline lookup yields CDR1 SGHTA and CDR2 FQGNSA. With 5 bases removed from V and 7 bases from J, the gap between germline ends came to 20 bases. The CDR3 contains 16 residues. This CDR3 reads CASSLTGRRRSGELFF. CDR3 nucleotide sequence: TGTGCCAGCAGCCTTACGGGGCGGCGGCGGAGCGGGGAGCTGTTTTTT. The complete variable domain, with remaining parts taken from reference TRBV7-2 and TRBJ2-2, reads GAGVSQSPSNKVTEKGKDVELRCDPISGHTALYWYRQSLGQGLEFLIYFQGNSAPDKSGLPSDRFSAERTGGSVSTLTIQRTQQEDSAVYLCASSLTGRRRSGELFFGEGSRLTVL.

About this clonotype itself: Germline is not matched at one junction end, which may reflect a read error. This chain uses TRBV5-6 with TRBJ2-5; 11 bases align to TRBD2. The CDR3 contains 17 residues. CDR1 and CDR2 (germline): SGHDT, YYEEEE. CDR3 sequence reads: CACSLDSGTSGQETQYF. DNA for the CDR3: TGCGCCTGCAGCTTGGACTCCGGGACTAGCGGACAAGAGACCCAGTACTTC.

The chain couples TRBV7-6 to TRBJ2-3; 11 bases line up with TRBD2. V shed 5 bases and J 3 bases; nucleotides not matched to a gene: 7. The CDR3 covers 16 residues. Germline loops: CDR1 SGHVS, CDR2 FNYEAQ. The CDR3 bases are TGTGCCAGCAGCGCACTAGCGGGAGTTGCAACAGATACGCAGTATTTT. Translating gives CASSALAGVATDTQYF.

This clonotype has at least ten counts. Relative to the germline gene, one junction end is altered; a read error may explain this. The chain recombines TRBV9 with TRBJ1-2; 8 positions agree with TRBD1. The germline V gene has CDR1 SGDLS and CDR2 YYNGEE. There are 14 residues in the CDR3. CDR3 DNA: TGTGCCAGCAGTGTAGAGGGGGGACAGGATGGCTACACCTTC. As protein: CASSVEGGQDGYTF.

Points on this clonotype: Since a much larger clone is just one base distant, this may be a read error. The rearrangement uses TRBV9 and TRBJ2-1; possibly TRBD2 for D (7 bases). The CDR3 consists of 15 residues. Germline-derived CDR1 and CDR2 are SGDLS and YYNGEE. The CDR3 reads CASSVGAGAGNVQFF. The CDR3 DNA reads TGTGCCAGCAGCGTAGGGGCGGGGGCGGGCAATGTGCAGTTCTTC.

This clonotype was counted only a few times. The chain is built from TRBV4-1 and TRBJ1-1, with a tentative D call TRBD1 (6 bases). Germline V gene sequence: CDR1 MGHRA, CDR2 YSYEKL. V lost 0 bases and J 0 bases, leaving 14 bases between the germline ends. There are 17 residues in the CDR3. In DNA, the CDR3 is TGCGCCAGCAGCCAAGAGACACCGGGACACTTGAACACTGAAGCTTTCTTT. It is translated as CASSQETPGHLNTEAFF.

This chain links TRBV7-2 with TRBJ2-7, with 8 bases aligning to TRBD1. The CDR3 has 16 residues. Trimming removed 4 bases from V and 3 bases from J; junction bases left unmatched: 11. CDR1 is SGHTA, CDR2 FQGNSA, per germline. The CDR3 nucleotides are TGTGCCAGCAGCTCCTACAGGGGGGACCATTTCTACGAGCAGTACTTC. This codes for CASSSYRGDHFYEQYF.

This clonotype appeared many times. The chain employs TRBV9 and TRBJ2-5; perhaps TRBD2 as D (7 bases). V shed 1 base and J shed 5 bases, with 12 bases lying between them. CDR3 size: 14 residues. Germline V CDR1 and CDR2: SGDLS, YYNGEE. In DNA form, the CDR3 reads TGTGCCAGCAGCGTATCGGGGGGCATCGAGACCCAGTACTTC. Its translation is CASSVSGGIETQYF.

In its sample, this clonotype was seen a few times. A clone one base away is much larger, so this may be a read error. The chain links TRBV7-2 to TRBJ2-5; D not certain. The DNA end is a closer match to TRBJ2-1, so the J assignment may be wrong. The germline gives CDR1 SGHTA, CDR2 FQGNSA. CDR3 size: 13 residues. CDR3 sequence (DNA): TGTGCCAGCAGCTTAGACCTCCAAGAGACCCAGTTCTTC. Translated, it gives CASSLDLQETQFF.

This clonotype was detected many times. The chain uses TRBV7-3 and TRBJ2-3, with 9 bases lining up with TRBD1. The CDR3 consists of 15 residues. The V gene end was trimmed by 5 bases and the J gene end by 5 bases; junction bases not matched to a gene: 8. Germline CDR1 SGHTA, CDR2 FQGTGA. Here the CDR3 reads CASSNHRGQGDTQYF. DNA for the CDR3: TGTGCCAGCAGCAACCACAGGGGGCAAGGAGATACGCAGTATTTT.

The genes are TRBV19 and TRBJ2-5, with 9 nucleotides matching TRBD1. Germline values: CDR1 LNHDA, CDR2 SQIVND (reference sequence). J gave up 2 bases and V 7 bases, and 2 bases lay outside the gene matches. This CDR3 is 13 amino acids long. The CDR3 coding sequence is TGTGCCAGTACCGGACAGGGGCAAGAGACCCAGTACTTC. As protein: CASTGQGQETQYF.

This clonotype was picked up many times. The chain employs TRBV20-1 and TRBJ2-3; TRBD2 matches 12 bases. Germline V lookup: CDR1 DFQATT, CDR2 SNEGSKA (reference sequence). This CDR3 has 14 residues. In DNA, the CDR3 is TGCAGCGGACAGACTAGCGGGGGATCAGATACGCAGTATTTT. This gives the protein CSGQTSGGSDTQYF.

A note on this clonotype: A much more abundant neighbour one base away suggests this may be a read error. The CDR3 DNA reads TGTGCCGCCAGCAGAGCAGGACTGAACTACGAGCAGTACTTC. This translates into CAASRAGLNYEQYF. The rearrangement joins TRBV15 to TRBJ2-7; D is perhaps TRBD2 (5 bases). Germline V gives CDR1 LNHNV, CDR2 YYDKDF (reference sequence). This CDR3 region has 14 residues.

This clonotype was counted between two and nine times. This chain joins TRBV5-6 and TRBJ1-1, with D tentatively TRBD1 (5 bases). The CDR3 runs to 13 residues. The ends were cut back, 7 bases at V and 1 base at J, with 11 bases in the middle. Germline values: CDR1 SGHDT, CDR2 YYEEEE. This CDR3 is CASLGGWNTEAFF. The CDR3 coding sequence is TGTGCCAGCCTCGGGGGGTGGAACACTGAAGCTTTCTTT. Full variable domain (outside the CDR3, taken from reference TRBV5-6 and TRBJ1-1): DAGVTQSPTHLIKTRGQQVTLRCSPKSGHDTVSWYQQALGQGPQFIFQYYEEEERQRGNFPDRFSGHQFPNYSSELNVNALLLGDSALYLCASLGGWNTEAFFGQGTRLTVV.

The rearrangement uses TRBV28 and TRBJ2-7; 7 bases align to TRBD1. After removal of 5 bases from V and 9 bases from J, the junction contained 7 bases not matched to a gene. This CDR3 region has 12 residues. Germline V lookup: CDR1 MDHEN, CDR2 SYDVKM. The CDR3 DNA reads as TGTGCCAGCAGTCCAGGGGGTTGGGTGCAGTACTTC. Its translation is CASSPGGWVQYF.

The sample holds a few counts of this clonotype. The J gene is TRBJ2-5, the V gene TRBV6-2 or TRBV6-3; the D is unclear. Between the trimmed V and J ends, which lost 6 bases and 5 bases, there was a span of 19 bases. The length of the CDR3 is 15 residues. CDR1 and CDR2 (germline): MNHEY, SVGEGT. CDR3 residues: CASRPPGPSLETQYF. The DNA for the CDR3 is TGTGCCAGCAGACCCCCGGGCCCTTCTTTGGAGACCCAGTACTTC.

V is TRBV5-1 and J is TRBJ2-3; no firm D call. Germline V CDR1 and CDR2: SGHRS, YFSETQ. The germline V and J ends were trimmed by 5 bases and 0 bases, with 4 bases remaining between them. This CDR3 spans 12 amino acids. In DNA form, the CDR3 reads TGCGCCAGCAGGCTCAGCACAGATACGCAGTATTTT. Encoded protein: CASRLSTDTQYF.

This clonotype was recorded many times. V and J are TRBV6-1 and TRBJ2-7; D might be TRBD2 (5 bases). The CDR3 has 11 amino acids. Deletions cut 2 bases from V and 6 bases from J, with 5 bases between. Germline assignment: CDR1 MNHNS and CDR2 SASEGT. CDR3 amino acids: CASSERGEQYF. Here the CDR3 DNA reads TGTGCCAGCAGTGAACGGGGCGAGCAGTACTTC.

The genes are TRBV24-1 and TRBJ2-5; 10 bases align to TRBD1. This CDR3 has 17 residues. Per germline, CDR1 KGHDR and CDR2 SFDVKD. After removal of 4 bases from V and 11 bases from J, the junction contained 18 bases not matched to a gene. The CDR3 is CATSDRRASGQGNGQYF. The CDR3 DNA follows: TGTGCCACCAGTGACCGAAGGGCGTCGGGACAGGGGAATGGGCAGTACTTC.